The TCR beta chain under discussion was sequenced for a study of blood T cell repertoires in COVID-19. Overall study: Sites across the United States, Italy and Spain contributed samples from acute and convalescent COVID-19.

The V gene end was trimmed by 6 bases and the J gene end by 5 bases; junction bases not matched to a gene: 6. Germline V lookup: CDR1 MNHNY, CDR2 SVGAGI (reference sequence). The CDR3 runs 14 residues. Per the authors' pipeline: By means of reference gene primer amplification, nucleated cell counts were estimated. TCRdb keeps only in-frame clones here, not all; method: immunoSEQ multiplex PCR. The DNA was the basis for D and trimming; V, J and clone size are from that table. Of some 250,000 clones listed, under 95% are singletons. Living in 24 US areas, the participants were between about 18 and 90 years of age. Cohorts were based on clinical histories the participants reported.

The TCR comes from a middle-aged woman with acute COVID-19. The sequenced material came from PBMCs or T cells enriched from blood (not recorded which). The chain employs TRBV6-6 and TRBJ2-3, with 9 bases identical to TRBD1. CDR3 protein: CASRTTGGVDTQYF. DNA of the CDR3: TGTGCCAGCAGGACCACAGGGGGCGTAGATACGCAGTATTTT.